These 8 T cell receptor beta chains were sequenced from one sample in a study of Graves' ophthalmopathy and Graves' hyperthyroidism. Amplified material comprised TCR beta CDR3 regions derived from RNA transcripts. An opening RT-PCR round employed HTBI primers and preceded a second-round multiplex PCR. Each CDR3 protein gets one entry after TCRdb re-called the multiplex PCR reads with MiXCR. The sample shows about 1.2 million distinct CDR3 sequences, 36% of them seen only once. Sequencing was carried out using peripheral blood or thyroid tissue (not recorded which). The receptors shown here come from an adult man with Graves' hyperthyroidism.

The CDR3 nucleotides are TGTGCCAGCAGTCTGACAGGGAGTGGCTACACCTTC. This gives the protein CASSLTGSGYTF. The chain couples TRBV12-3 or TRBV12-4 to TRBJ1-2; 7 positions match TRBD1. This CDR3 has 12 residues. V was pared by 5 bases and J by 7 bases, with 4 bases of the junction left unmatched.

At least ten counts were recorded for this clonotype. The chain is built from TRBV6-5 and TRBJ1-5; perhaps TRBD1 as D (5 bases). Germline assignment: CDR1 MNHEY and CDR2 SVGAGI. This CDR3 has 14 amino acids. V was clipped by 2 bases and J by 2 bases, with 7 bases between them. CDR3 sequence (DNA): TGTGCCAGCAGTTACGGAGGGGGCAATCAGCCCCAGCATTTT. Protein sequence: CASSYGGGNQPQHF.

This clonotype occurred a few times. The rearrangement links TRBV4-1 to TRBJ1-2; D is perhaps TRBD1 (6 bases). The V and J ends lost 0 bases and 8 bases respectively, with 16 bases between them. There are 15 residues in the CDR3. The germline V gene encodes CDR1 MGHRA and CDR2 YSYEKL. The DNA for the CDR3 is TGCGCCAGCAGCCAAGAAGGAGATTCCAGGGGAGGCTACACCTTC. It codes for CASSQEGDSRGGYTF.

Only a few counts were recorded for this clonotype. The gene calls are TRBV10-3 and TRBJ2-3, with TRBD2 matching 10 bases. Germline V CDR1 and CDR2: ENHRY, SYGVKD. The trim removed 6 bases at V and 6 bases at J, leaving 3 bases unmatched. This CDR3 contains 13 residues. The CDR3 spells CAISGLAVDTQYF. CDR3 sequence (DNA): TGTGCCATCAGCGGACTAGCGGTGGATACGCAGTATTTT.

This clonotype has a handful of counts. The junction differs from germline at one of its ends, possibly a read error. The rearrangement uses TRBV10-3 and TRBJ1-1, with unresolved D. CDR1 is ENHRY and CDR2 is SYGVKD in the germline V gene. The CDR3 runs 16 residues. CDR3 loop: CAIGERAGVANTEAFF. CDR3 nucleotide sequence: TGTGCCATCGGTGAACGGGCAGGAGTAGCGAACACTGAAGCTTTCTTT.

The gene calls are TRBV7-2 and TRBJ1-5; TRBD1 matches 8 bases. Germline V lookup: CDR1 SGHTA, CDR2 FQGNSA. The CDR3 totals 16 residues. V lost 5 bases, J lost 2 bases, and 8 bases stayed unmatched. In nucleotides, the CDR3 is TGTGCCAGCAGCCCCAGACCGGGACAGGGCAATCAGCCCCAGCATTTT. Translation: CASSPRPGQGNQPQHF.

Note on this clonotype: Germline and junction disagree at one end, which may indicate a read error. J is TRBJ2-5 and V is TRBV18, with D tentatively TRBD2 (5 bases). The CDR3 sequence is 14 residues long. Germline CDR1 reads KGHSH; CDR2 reads LQKENI. This CDR3 is CASSQVLERETQHF. The CDR3, as DNA: TGTGCCAGCAGCCAAGTGCTTGAAAGGGAGACCCAGCACTTC.

This clonotype showed up many times. The V and J genes are TRBV7-2 and TRBJ1-4, with TRBD1 as a possible D gene (6 bases). Trimming took 5 bases from V and 8 from J, leaving 15 bases between them. This CDR3 contains 14 residues. Germline V lookup: CDR1 SGHTA, CDR2 FQGNSA. CDR3 bases: TGTGCCAGCAGCCCTAGGGGGGGGAGGGAAAAACTGTTTTTT. This translates into CASSPRGGREKLFF.